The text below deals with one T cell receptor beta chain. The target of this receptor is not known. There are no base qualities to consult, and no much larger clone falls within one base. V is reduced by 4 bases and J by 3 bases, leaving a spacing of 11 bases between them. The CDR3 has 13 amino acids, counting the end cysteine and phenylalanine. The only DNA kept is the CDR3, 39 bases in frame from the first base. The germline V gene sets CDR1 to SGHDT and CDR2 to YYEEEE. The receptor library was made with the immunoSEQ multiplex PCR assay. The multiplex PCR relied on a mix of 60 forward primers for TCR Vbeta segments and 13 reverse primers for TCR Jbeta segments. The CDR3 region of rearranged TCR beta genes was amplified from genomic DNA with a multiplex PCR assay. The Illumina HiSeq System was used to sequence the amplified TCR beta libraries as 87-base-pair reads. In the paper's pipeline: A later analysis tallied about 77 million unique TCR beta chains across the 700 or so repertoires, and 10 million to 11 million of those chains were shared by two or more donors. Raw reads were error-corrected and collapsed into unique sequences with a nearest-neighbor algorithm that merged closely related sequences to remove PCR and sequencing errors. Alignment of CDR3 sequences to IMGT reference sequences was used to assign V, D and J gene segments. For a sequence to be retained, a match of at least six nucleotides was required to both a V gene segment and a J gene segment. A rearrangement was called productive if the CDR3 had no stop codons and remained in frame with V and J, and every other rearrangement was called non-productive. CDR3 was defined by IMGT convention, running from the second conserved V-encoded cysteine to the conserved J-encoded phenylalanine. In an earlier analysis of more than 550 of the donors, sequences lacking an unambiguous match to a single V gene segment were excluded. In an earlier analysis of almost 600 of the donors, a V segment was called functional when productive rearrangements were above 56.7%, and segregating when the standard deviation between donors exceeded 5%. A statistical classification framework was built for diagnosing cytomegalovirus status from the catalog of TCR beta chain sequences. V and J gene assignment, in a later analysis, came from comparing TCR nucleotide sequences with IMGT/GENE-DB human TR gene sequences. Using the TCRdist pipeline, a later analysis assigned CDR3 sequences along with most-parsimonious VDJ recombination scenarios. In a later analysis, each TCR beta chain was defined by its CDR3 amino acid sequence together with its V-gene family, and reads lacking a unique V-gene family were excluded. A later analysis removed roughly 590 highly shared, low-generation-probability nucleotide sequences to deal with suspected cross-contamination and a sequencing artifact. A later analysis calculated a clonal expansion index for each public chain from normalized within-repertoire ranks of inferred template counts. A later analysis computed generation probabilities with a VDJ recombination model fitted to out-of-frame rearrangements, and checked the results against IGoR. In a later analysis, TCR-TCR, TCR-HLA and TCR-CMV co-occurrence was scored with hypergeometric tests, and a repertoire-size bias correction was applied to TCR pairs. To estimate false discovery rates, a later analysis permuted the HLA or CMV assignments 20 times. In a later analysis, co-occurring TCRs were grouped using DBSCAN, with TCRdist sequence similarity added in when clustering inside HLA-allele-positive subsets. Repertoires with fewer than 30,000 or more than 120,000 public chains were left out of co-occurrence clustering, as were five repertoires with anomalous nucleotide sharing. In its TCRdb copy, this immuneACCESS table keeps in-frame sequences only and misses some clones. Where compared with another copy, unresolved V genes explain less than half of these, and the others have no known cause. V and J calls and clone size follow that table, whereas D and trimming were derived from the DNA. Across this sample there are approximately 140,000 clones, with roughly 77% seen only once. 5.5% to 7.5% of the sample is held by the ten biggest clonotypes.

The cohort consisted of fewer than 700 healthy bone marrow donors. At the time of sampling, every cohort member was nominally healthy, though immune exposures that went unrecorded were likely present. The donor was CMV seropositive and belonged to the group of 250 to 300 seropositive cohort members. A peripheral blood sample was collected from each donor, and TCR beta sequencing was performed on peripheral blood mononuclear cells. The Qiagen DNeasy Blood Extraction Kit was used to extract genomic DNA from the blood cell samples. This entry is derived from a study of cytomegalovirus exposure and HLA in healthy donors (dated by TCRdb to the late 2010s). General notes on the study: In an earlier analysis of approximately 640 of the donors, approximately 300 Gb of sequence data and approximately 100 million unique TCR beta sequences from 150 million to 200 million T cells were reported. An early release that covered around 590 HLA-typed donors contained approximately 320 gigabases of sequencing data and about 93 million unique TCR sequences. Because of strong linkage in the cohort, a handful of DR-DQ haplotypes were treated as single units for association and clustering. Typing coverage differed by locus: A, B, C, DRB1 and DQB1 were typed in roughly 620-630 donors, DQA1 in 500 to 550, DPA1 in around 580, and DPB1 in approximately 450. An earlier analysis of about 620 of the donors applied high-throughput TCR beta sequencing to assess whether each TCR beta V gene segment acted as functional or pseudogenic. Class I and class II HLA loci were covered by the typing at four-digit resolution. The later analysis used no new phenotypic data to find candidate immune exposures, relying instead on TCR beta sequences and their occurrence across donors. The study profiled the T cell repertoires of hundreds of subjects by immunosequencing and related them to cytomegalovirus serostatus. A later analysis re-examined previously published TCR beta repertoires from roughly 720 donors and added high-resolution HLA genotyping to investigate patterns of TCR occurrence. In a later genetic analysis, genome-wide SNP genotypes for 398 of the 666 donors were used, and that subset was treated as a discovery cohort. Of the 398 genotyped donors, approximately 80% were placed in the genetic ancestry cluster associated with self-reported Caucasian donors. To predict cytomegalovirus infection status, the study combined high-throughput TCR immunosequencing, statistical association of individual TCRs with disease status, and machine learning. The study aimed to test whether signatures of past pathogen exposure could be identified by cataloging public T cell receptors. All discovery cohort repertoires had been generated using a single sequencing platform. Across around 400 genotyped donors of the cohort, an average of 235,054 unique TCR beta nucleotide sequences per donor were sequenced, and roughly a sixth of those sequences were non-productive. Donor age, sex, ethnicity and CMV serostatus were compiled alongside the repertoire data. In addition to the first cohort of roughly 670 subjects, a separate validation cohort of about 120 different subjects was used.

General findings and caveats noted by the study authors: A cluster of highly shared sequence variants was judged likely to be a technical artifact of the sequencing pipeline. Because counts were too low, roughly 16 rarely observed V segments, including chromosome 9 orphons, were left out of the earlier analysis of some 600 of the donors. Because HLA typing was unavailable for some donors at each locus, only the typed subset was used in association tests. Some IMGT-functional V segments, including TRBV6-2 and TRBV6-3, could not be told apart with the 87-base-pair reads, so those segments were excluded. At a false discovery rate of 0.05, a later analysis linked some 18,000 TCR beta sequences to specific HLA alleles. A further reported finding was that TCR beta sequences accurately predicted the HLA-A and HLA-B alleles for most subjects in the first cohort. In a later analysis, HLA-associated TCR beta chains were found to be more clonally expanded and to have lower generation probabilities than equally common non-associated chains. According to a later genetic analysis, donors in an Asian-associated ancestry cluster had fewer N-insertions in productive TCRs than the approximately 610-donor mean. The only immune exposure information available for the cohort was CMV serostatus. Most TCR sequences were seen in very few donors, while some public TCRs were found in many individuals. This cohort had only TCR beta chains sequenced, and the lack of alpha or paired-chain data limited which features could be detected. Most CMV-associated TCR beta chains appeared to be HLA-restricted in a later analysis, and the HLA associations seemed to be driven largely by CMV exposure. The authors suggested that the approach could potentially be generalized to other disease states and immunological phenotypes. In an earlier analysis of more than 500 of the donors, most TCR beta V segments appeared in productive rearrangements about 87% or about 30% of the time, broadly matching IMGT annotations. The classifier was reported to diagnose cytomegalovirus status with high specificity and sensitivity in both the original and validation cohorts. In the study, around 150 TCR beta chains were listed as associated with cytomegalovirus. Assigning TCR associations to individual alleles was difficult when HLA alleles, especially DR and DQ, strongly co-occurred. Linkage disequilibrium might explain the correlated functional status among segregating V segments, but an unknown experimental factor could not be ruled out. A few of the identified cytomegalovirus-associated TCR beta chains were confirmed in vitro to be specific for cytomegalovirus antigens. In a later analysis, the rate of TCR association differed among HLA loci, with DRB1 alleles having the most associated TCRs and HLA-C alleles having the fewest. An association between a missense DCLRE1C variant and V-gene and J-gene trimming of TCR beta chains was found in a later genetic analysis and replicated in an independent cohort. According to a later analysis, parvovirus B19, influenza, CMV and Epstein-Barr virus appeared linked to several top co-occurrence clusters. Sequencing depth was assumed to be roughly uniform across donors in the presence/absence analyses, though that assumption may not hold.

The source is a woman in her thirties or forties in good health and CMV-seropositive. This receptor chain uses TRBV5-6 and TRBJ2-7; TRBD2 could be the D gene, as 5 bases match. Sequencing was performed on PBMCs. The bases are TGTGCCAGCAGCCGGACTGCGGGCTACGAGCAGTACTTC. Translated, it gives CASSRTAGYEQYF.